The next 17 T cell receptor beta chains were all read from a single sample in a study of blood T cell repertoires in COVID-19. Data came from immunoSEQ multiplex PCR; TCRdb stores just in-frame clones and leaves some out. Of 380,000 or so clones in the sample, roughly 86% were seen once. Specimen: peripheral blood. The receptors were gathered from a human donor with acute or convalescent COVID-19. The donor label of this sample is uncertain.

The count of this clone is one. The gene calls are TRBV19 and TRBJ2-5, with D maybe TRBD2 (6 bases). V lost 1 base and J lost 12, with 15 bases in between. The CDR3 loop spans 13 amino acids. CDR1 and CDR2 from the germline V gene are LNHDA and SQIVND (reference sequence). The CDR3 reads CASSIAGGEREYF. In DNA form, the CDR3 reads TGTGCCAGTAGTATAGCCGGCGGGGAGCGGGAGTACTTC.

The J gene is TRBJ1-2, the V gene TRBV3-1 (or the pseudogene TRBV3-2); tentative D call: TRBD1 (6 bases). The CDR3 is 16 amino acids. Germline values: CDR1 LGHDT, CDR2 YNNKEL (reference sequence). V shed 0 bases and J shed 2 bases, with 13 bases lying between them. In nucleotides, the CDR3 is TGTGCCAGCAGCCAAGATCTTAGGGGGGGAAACTATGGCTACACCTTC. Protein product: CASSQDLRGGNYGYTF.

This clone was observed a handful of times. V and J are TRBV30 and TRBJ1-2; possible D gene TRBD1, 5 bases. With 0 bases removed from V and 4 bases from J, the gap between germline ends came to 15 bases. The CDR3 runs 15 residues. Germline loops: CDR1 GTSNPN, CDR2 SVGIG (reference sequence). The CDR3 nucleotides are TGTGCCTGGAGTGTACACTCGACAGCTTCCTATGGCTACACCTTC. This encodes CAWSVHSTASYGYTF.

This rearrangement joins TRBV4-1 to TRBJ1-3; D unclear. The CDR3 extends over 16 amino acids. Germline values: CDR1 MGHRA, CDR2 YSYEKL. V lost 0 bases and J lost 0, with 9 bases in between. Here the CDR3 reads CASSQDPGSSGNTIYF. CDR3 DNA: TGCGCCAGCAGCCAAGACCCGGGGAGCTCTGGAAACACCATATATTTT.

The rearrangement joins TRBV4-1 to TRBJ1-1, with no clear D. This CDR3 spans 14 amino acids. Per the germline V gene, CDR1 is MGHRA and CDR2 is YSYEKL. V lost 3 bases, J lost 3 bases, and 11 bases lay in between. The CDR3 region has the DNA TGCGCCAGCAGCCAGCAAACAAGATACACTGAAGCTTTCTTT. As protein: CASSQQTRYTEAFF.

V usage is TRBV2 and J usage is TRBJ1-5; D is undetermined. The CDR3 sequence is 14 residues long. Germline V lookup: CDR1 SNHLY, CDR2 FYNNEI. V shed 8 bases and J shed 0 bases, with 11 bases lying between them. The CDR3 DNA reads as TGTGCCAGCCTACGAGAAACTAGCAATCAGCCCCAGCATTTT. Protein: CASLRETSNQPQHF.

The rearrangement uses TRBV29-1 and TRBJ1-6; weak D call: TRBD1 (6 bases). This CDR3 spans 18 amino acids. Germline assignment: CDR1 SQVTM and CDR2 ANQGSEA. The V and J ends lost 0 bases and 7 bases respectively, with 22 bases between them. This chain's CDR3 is CSVEDYPLWGLLNSPLHF. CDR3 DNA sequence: TGCAGCGTTGAAGATTATCCCCTATGGGGGCTTTTAAATTCACCCCTCCACTTT.

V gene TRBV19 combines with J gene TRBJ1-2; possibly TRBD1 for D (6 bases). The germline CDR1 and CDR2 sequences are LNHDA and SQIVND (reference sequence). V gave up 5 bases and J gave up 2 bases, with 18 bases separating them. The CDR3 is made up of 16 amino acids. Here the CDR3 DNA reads TGTGCCAGTAGTTTGACAGGCTCTCTCATAAACTATGGCTACACCTTC. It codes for CASSLTGSLINYGYTF.

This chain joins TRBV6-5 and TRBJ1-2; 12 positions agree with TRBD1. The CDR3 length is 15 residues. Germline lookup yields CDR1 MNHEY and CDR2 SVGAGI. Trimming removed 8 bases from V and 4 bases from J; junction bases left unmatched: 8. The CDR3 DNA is TGTGCCAGCCGGGACAGGGGGCCAGGGGTCTATGGCTACACCTTC. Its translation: CASRDRGPGVYGYTF.

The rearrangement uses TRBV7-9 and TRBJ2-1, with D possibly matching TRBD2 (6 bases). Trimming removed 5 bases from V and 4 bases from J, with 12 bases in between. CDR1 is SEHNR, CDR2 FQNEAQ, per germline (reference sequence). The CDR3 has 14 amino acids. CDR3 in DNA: TGTGCCAGCAGCCGGAATAGCGGTTACAATGAGCAGTTCTTC. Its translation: CASSRNSGYNEQFF. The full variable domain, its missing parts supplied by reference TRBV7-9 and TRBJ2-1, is DTGVSQNPRHKITKRGQNVTFRCDPISEHNRLYWYRQTLGQGPEFLTYFQNEAQLEKSRLLSDRFSAERPKGSFSTLEIQRTEQGDSAMYLCASSRNSGYNEQFFGPGTRLTVL.

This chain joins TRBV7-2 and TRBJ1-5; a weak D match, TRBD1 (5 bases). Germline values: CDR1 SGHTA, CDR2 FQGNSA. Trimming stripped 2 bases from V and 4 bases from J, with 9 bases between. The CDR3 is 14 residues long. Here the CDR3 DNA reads TGTGCCAGCAGCTTAACAGGAATGAATCAGCCCCAGCATTTT. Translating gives CASSLTGMNQPQHF.

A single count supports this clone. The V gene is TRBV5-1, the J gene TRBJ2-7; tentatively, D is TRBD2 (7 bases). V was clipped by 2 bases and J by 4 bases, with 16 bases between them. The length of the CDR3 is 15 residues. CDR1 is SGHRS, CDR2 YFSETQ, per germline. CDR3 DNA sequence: TGCGCCAGCAGCTTAATAGGGGGGGCTCCTTACGAGCAGTACTTC. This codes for CASSLIGGAPYEQYF.

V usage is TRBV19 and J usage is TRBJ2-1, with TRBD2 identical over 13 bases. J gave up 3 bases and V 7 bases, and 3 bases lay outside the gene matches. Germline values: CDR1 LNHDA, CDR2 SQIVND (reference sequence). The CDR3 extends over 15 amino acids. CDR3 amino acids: CASTRTSGSYNEQFF. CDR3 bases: TGTGCCAGTACGCGGACTAGCGGGAGCTACAATGAGCAGTTCTTC.

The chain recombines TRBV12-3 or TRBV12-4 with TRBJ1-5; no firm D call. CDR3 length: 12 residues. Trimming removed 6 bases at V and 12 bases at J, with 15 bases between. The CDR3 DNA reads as TGTGCCAGCAGCCTCCGAGGTGTGGTCCAGCATTTT. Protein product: CASSLRGVVQHF.

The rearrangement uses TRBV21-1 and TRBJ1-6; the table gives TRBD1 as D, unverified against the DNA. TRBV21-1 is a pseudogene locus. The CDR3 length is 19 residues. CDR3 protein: CASSNWDRGWGSYNSPLHF. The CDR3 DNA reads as TGTGCCAGCAGCAACTGGGACAGGGGATGGGGGTCCTATAATTCACCCCTCCACTTT.

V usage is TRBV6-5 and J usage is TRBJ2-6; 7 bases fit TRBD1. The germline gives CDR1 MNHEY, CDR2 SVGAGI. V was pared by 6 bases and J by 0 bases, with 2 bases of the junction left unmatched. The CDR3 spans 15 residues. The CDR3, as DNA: TGTGCCAGCAGAACAGGGGTCTCTGGGGCCAACGTCCTGACTTTC. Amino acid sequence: CASRTGVSGANVLTF.

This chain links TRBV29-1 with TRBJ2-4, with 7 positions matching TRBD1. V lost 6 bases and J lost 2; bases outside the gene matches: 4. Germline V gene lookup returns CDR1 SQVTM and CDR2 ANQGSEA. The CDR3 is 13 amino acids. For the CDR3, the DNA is TGCAGCGTCTTACAGGGGTCCAAAAACATTCAGTACTTC. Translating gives CSVLQGSKNIQYF.